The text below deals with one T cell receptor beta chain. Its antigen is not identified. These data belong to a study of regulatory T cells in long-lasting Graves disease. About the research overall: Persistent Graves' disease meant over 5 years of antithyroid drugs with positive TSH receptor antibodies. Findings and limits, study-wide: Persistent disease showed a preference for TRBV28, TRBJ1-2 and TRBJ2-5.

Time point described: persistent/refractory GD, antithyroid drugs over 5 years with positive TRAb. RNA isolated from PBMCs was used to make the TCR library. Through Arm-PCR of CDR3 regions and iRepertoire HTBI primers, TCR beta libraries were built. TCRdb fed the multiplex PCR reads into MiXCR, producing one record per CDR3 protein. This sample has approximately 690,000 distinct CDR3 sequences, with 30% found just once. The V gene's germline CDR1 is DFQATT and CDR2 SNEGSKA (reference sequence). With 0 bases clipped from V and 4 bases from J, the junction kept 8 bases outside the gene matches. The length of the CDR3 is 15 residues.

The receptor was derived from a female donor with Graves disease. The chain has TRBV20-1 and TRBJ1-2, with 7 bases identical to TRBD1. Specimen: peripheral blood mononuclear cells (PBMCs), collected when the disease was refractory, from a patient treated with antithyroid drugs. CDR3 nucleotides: TGCAGTGCTAGAGACAGGGGGGGGGCCTTCTATGGCTACACCTTC. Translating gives CSARDRGGAFYGYTF.